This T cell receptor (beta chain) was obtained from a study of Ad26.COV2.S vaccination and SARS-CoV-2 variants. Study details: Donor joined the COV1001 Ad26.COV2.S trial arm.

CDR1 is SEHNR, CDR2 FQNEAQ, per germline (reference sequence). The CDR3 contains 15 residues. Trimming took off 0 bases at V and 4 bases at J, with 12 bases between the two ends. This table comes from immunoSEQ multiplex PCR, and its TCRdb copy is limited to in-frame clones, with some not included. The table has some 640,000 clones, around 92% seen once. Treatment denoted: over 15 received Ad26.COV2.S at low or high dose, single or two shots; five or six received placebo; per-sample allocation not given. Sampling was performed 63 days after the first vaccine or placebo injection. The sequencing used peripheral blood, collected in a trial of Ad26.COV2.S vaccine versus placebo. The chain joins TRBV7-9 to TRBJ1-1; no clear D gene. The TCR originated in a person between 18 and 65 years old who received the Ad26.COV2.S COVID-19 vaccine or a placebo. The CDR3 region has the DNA TGTGCCAGCAGCTTAGCCGGTGGGTCGCGCACTGAAGCTTTCTTT. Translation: CASSLAGGSRTEAFF.